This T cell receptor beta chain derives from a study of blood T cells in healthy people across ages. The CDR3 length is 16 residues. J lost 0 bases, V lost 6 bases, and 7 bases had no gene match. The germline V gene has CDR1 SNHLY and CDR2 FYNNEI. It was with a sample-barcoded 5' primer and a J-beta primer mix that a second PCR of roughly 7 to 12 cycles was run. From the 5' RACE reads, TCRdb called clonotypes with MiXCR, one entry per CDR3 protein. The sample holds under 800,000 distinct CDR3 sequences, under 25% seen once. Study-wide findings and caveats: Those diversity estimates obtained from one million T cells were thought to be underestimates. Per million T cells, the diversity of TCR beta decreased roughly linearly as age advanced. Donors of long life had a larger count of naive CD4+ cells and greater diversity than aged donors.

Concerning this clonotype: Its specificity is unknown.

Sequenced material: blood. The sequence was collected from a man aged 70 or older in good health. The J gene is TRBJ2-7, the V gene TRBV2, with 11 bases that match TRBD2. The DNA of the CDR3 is TGTGCCAGCAGGGTGGGTACTAGCGGGAGCTCCTACGAGCAGTACTTC. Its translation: CASRVGTSGSSYEQYF.